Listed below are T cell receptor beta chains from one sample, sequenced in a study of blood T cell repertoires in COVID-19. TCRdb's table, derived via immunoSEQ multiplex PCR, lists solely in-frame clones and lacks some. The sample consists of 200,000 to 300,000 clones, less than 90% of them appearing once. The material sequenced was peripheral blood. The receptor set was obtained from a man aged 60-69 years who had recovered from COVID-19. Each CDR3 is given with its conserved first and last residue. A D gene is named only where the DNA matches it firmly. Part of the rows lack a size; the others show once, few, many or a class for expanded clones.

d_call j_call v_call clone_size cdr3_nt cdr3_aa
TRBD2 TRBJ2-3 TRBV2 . TGTGCCAGCAGTGAAGCGCCACTAGCGGGGGGTACTAGCACAGATACGCAGTATTTT CASSEAPLAGGTSTDTQYF
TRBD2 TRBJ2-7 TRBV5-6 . TGTGCCAGCAGCTTGTATGCGGGGGGGACCTACGAGCAGTACTTC CASSLYAGGTYEQYF
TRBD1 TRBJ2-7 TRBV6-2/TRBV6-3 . TGTGCCAGCAGTCCCCCGGTTGGCAGGGGGCCTTACTACGAGCAGTACTTC CASSPPVGRGPYYEQYF
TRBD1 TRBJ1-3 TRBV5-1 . TGCGCCAGCAGCGCAAGACAGGGGGGCGATGGAAACACCATATATTTT CASSARQGGDGNTIYF
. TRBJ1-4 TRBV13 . TGTGCCAGCAGCCCCTCGGCACAGGCAGAAAAACTGTTTTTT CASSPSAQAEKLFF
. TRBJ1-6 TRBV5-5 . TGTGCCAGCAGCTTGTTCGGGGTCCTAGATTCACCCCTCCACTTT CASSLFGVLDSPLHF
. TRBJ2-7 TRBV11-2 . TGTGCCAGCAGCTCCGGGCAACCCGGGGGCTACGAGCAGTACTTC CASSSGQPGGYEQYF
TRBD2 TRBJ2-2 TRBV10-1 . TGCGCCAGCAGCAAAACTAGCGGGGGTATGATCGGGGAGCTGTTTTTT CASSKTSGGMIGELFF
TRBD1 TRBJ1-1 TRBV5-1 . TGCGCCAGCAGCTGGGGGACAGGGGGTGCTTTCTTT CASSWGTGGAFF
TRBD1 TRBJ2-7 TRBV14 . TGTGCCAGCAGCCAAAAAAGGACAGGGAAGTACTTC CASSQKRTGKYF
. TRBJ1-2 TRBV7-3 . TGTGCCAGCAGCTTAATGGCGGACAGTTTCTATGGCTACACCTTC CASSLMADSFYGYTF
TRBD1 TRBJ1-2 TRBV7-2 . TGTGCCAGCAGCTTAGCGGACCCGGGACAGGATGCCTACACCTTC CASSLADPGQDAYTF
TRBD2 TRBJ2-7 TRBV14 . TGTGCCAGCAGCCCCCTGACTAGCGGGGGGTTCTACGAGCAGTACTTC CASSPLTSGGFYEQYF
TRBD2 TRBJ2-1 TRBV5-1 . TGCGCCAGCAGCTTGGCGGGACTACCATCCTACAATGAGCAGTTCTTC CASSLAGLPSYNEQFF
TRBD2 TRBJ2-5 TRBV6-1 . TGTGCCAGCAGTGGGCTAGCGGGGGGAAATCAAGAGACCCAGTACTTC CASSGLAGGNQETQYF
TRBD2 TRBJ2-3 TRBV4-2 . TGTGCCAGCAGCCAAGGGACTAGCGGGGGGGCCGGGACAGATACGCAGTATTTT CASSQGTSGGAGTDTQYF
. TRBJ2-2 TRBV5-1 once TGCGCCAGCACTGAGGGATTGAACACCGGGGAGCTGTTTTTT CASTEGLNTGELFF
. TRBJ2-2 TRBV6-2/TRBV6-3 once TGTGCCAGCAGTTATGGAGATTACCCGTTCCCGGGGGAGCTGTTTTTT CASSYGDYPFPGELFF
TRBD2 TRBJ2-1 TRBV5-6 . TGTGCCAGCAGCTTGGTGGGCGGGGGAGTCTCCTACAATGAGCAGTTCTTC CASSLVGGGVSYNEQFF
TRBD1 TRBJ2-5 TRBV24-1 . TGTGCCACCAGTGATTTGCGGCGTGGACAGGGGGGGGTGGAGACCCAGTACTTC CATSDLRRGQGGVETQYF
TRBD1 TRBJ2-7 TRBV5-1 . TGCGCCAGCAGCTTGGCCGACAGGGGCAAGTCCTACGAGCAGTACTTC CASSLADRGKSYEQYF
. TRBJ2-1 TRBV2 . TGTGCCAGCAGTGAGTACAGGGACGACAATGAGCAGTTCTTC CASSEYRDDNEQFF
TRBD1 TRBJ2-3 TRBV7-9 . TGTGCCAGCAGCTCTTACAGGGGGCCCACAGATACGCAGTATTTT CASSSYRGPTDTQYF
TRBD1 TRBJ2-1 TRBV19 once TGTGCCAGTAGTGGACGGGACAGGGGGCTCGATGAGCAGTTCTTC CASSGRDRGLDEQFF
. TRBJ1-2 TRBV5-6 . TGTGCCAGCAGCCTCAGGGCCCACCGAAAATATAACTATGGCTACACCTTC CASSLRAHRKYNYGYTF
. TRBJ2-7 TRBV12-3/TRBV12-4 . TGTGCCAGCAGGTTGACTCCCTACGAGCAGTACTTC CASRLTPYEQYF
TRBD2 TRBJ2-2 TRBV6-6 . TGTGCCAGCAGTTACTCCCGGCAGGGAGGGCCCGGGGAGCTGTTTTTT CASSYSRQGGPGELFF
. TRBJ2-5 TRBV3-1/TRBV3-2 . TGTGCCAGCGGGGGGACAGACCAAGAGACCCAGTACTTC CASGGTDQETQYF
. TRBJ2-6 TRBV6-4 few TGTGCCAGCAGTGGATCGGACAGAAGTATCTCTGGGGCCAACGTCCTGACTTTC CASSGSDRSISGANVLTF
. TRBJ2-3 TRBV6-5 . TGTGCCAGCACTAGGGACACGGTGGATACGCAGTATTTT CASTRDTVDTQYF
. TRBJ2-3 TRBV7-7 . TGTGCTAGCAGCTTGGGGGGGCAGACAGATACGCAGTATTTT CASSLGGQTDTQYF
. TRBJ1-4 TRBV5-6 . TGTGCCAGCAGCTCAACAGGTTTGGCCCGGATGGGAGAAAAACTGTTTTTT CASSSTGLARMGEKLFF
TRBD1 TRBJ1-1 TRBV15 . TGTGCCACCAGCAGGGTTTCCGGGACAGGGCTCCCTGAAGCTTTCTTT CATSRVSGTGLPEAFF
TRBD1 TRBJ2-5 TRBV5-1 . TGCGCCAGCAGCTTGGAATCGGCAGGGGGAGAGACCCAGTACTTC CASSLESAGGETQYF
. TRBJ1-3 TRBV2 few TGTGCCAGCAGTGGGACAGCTGGAAACACCATATATTTT CASSGTAGNTIYF